Following are 16 T cell receptor beta chains from one sample sequenced in a study of cytomegalovirus exposure and HLA in healthy donors. PCR used 60 Vbeta primers and 13 Jbeta primers. Profiled with immunoSEQ multiplex PCR; TCRdb holds only in-frame clones, not every one. The sample table sets out some 83,000 clones. Source material: PBMCs. The receptors shown here come from a woman aged 25 to 39 in good health and CMV-seronegative.

The chain has TRBV19 and TRBJ1-1; D call uncertain. V dropped 1 base and J dropped 1 base, with 10 bases sitting between them. This CDR3 has 15 residues. From germline, CDR1 is LNHDA and CDR2 SQIVND (reference sequence). DNA for the CDR3: TGTGCCAGTAGTATAGGAGGGCGCGCGAACACTGAAGCTTTCTTT. Translated: CASSIGGRANTEAFF.

The chain recombines TRBV2 with TRBJ2-1, with a tentative D call TRBD2 (5 bases). The CDR3 runs 15 residues. The V gene's germline CDR1 is SNHLY and CDR2 FYNNEI. Trimming shortened V by 6 bases and J by 10 bases, and 22 bases separated the two germline ends. In DNA, the CDR3 is TGTGCCAGCAGCAGAGACGTTACTAGTGGCCTGGAGCAGTTCTTC. This gives the protein CASSRDVTSGLEQFF.

The chain combines TRBV30 with TRBJ1-1; a possible D gene is TRBD1 (5 bases). The CDR3 spans 14 residues. V lost 2 bases and J lost 0, with 10 bases in between. Germline CDR1 and CDR2: GTSNPN and SVGIG (reference sequence). CDR3 amino acids: CAWSLGHMNTEAFF. CDR3 sequence (DNA): TGTGCCTGGAGTCTAGGACATATGAACACTGAAGCTTTCTTT. The full variable domain, its missing parts supplied by reference TRBV30 and TRBJ1-1, is SQTIHQWPATLVQPVGSPLSLECTVEGTSNPNLYWYRQAAGRGLQLLFYSVGIGQISSEVPQNLSASRPQDRQFILSSKKLLLSDSGFYLCAWSLGHMNTEAFFGQGTRLTVV.

This chain joins TRBV12-5 and TRBJ2-2; a weak D match, TRBD2 (6 bases). This CDR3 comprises 14 residues. V dropped 1 base and J dropped 7 bases, with 10 bases sitting between them. From germline, CDR1 is LGHNT and CDR2 FRNRAP. The CDR3 DNA is TGTGCTAGTGGTTTGGGTGGAGGGATCGGGGAGCTGTTTTTT. As protein: CASGLGGGIGELFF.

V usage is TRBV5-5 and J usage is TRBJ2-3, with D uncertain. The CDR3 spans 14 residues. The germline gives CDR1 SGHKS, CDR2 YYEKEE (reference sequence). V dropped 1 base and J dropped 5 bases, with 11 bases sitting between them. The CDR3 is CASSLPDFGDTQYF. CDR3 sequence (DNA): TGTGCCAGCAGCTTGCCAGACTTCGGAGATACGCAGTATTTT.

The chain uses TRBV6-5 and TRBJ2-2, with D possibly TRBD1 on 6 matching bases. V was clipped by 5 bases and J by 2 bases, with 12 bases between them. CDR1 and CDR2 (germline): MNHEY, SVGAGI. CDR3 length: 15 amino acids. DNA of the CDR3: TGTGCCAGCAGTCCCAGGACAGAAAACACCGGGGAGCTGTTTTTT. It is translated as CASSPRTENTGELFF.

The J gene is TRBJ2-5, the V gene TRBV6-1; tentatively, D is TRBD1 (6 bases). The germline V gene has CDR1 MNHNS and CDR2 SASEGT. Between the trimmed V and J ends, which lost 9 bases and 0 bases, there was a span of 11 bases. This CDR3 is built from 13 residues. As DNA, the CDR3 is TGTGCCAGTCGGACAGCCTACCAAGAGACCCAGTACTTC. Protein: CASRTAYQETQYF.

The J gene is TRBJ2-2, the V gene TRBV27; 8 bases align to TRBD1. The length of the CDR3 is 17 residues. Germline V gene data show CDR1 as MNHEY and CDR2 as SMNVEV (reference sequence). The trim removed 3 bases at V and 5 bases at J, leaving 11 bases unmatched. In DNA, the CDR3 is TGTGCCAGCAGTTTTCTTAGACAGGGGCAGAGGACCGGGGAGCTGTTTTTT. It codes for CASSFLRQGQRTGELFF.

This chain links TRBV5-1 with TRBJ1-1, with TRBD1 as a possible D gene (5 bases). The V gene's germline CDR1 is SGHRS and CDR2 YFSETQ. The CDR3 has 14 amino acids. V was cut by 3 bases and J by 4 bases, with 13 bases left in between. The CDR3 bases are TGCGCCAGCAGCTGGGAAAGGGGAGGCACTGAAGCTTTCTTT. Protein product: CASSWERGGTEAFF.

This rearrangement joins TRBV30 to TRBJ1-2; D unclear. Deletions cut 8 bases from V and 8 bases from J, with 18 bases between. The CDR3 totals 12 residues. Germline CDR1 reads GTSNPN; CDR2 reads SVGIG (reference sequence). The CDR3 reads CASHFVLSGYTF. DNA of the CDR3: TGTGCCAGTCACTTCGTGCTATCCGGCTACACCTTC.

The gene calls are TRBV2 and TRBJ1-2, with 12 bases aligning to TRBD1. Germline-derived CDR1 and CDR2 are SNHLY and FYNNEI. Losses at the gene ends were 6 bases for V and 7 bases for J; bases not matched to a gene: 3. The length of the CDR3 is 13 residues. CDR3 sequence reads: CASRGTGGGGYTF. The CDR3 nucleotides read TGTGCCAGCAGAGGGACAGGGGGCGGTGGCTACACCTTC.

V gene TRBV2 combines with J gene TRBJ1-1, with no clear D. CDR3 length: 14 residues. Germline V gene lookup returns CDR1 SNHLY and CDR2 FYNNEI. V lost 0 bases and J 1 base, leaving 6 bases between the germline ends. CDR3 nucleotides: TGTGCCAGCAGTGAAGCGCGCACGAACACTGAAGCTTTCTTT. Residues: CASSEARTNTEAFF.

The CDR3 DNA reads as TGCGCCAGCAGCCCTAGGGTGGAGGGGGCGAATGAGCAGTTCTTC. Encoded protein: CASSPRVEGANEQFF. V is TRBV5-1 and J is TRBJ2-1; D might be TRBD1 (7 bases). The CDR3 runs 15 residues. Germline CDR1 is SGHRS and CDR2 is YFSETQ. Trimming removed 4 bases at V and 7 bases at J, with 18 bases between.

The CDR3 coding sequence is TGTGCCAGCAGTTACATCGGGAACACCATATATTTT. It yields the protein CASSYIGNTIYF. V gene TRBV6-6 combines with J gene TRBJ1-3; D is unclear. The CDR3 is 12 amino acids. Germline V gives CDR1 MNHNY, CDR2 SVGAGI (reference sequence). The germline V and J ends were trimmed by 2 bases and 7 bases, with 6 bases remaining between them.

The CDR3 DNA follows: TGTGCCAGCTCAGGGCGCGGGACAGGGAACGAGCAGTACTTC. Protein product: CASSGRGTGNEQYF. The chain carries TRBV18 and TRBJ2-7; the match to TRBD1 covers 9 bases. Germline V gives CDR1 KGHSH, CDR2 LQKENI. The CDR3 covers 14 residues. With V trimmed by 5 bases and J by 5 bases, 7 bases remained unmatched.

CDR3 residues: CAWRDPGHYYGYTF. Here the CDR3 DNA reads TGTGCCTGGAGGGACCCAGGGCACTACTATGGCTACACCTTC. The J gene is TRBJ1-2, the V gene TRBV30; maybe TRBD1 (5 bases). V lost 3 bases and J lost 3, with 14 bases in between. Per germline, CDR1 GTSNPN and CDR2 SVGIG (reference sequence). The CDR3 length is 14 residues.